This entry features one T cell receptor beta chain sequence. Its antigen remains undetermined. No per-base quality is available; no much larger clone lies one base away. This sample is part of a study of T-cell memory formation after mild COVID-19 (dated by TCRdb to about 2021). For the study in its entirety: Most TCR sequence clusters were specific to one of the two donors. In a couple of donors, T-cell clones that expanded and contracted after mild COVID-19 were followed by sequencing TCRalpha and TCRbeta repertoires longitudinally. Two young, previously healthy adult volunteers, one female and one male, were included in the cohort. The paper's findings and limits, for the study overall: Clones that contracted from day 15 to 85 showed balanced CD4/CD8 phenotypes, whereas a second wave of clones that expanded from day 15 to 37 leaned towards CD4+. Some responding clones were found in pre-infection memory, which suggests that pre-existing cross-reactive memory T cells took part in the SARS-CoV-2 response. Contracting CD4+ clones were found mainly in CM and EM memory subsets, while CD8+ clones were enriched in EMRA. The study covered only a couple of mild cases, and larger cohorts including severe cases with pre-infection samples were considered necessary. Whether the second-wave clones peaking on day 37 were SARS-CoV-2 specific was not confirmed.

Ficoll-Paque density gradient centrifugation was used to isolate PBMCs. The sample was run on an Illumina NovaSeq 6000. cDNA libraries for TCRalpha and TCRbeta were prepared by 5'RACE using constant-segment primers, with sample barcodes and unique molecular identifiers added. Trizol reagent was used to extract RNA from every sample. Amplification of the libraries took two PCR steps, and the second step added a second sample barcode plus Illumina TruSeq adapters. The libraries were sequenced on an Illumina NovaSeq using 2 x 150 bp paired-end reads. Concerning the study's data processing: With migec v1.2.7, reads were demultiplexed and then collapsed into UMI-guided consensus sequences. Using mixcr v2.1.11, the UMI consensuses were aligned to TRA and TRB V and J templates and assembled into clonotypes. A clonotype was counted as expanded or contracted only if both edgeR and NoisET called the change significant, with noise models trained on biological replicates. For edgeR calls, the thresholds were a false discovery rate-adjusted p below 0.01 and a log2 fold-change of 1. As an exploratory analysis of dynamics, max-normalized trajectories of the 1000 most abundant clonotypes were examined by PCA with hierarchical clustering. Separately sequenced CD4+ and CD8+ repertoires were used to assign a CD4 or CD8 phenotype to each responding clone. TCRdb reworked the public reads: Q25 trimming with fastp, MiXCR clone assembly, productive beta chains retained. All rows with the same CDR3 protein become a single entry with the most common DNA and genes. These V and J calls originate from TCRdb's pipeline instead of the authors' own analysis. For this sample there are about 240,000 distinct CDR3 sequences; 8.5% to 9.5% appear just once. The top ten clones comprise more than 20% of the sample.

V loses 0 bases, J loses 1 base, and the germline ends lie 8 bases apart. The CDR3 holds 15 amino acids from the cysteine to the phenylalanine. The kept DNA is CDR3 alone, 45 bases in frame from the first base. The germline V gene provides CDR1 SGHVS and CDR2 FNYEAQ. This chain is built from TRBV7-6 and TRBJ2-3; perhaps TRBD2 is the D gene, with 6 bases matching. This TCR came from a man aged 18 to 29 who had mild COVID-19 (a few samples of this study predate the infection). The sample titles of this study are shuffled in the database, so cell type and time point are left out; the donor was told from shared clones. Input material: PBMCs or a T cell subset sorted from them (not recorded which). CDR3 sequence: CASSLAPGGTDTQYF. The nucleotide sequence reads as follows: TGTGCCAGCAGCTTAGCCCCGGGGGGCACAGATACGCAGTATTTT.